The 17 T cell receptor beta chains below come from one sample, sequenced in a study of T cells after somatic rescue of genetic block. TCRdb's table, derived via immunoSEQ multiplex PCR, lists solely in-frame clones and lacks some. The sample contains around 70,000 clones, roughly 90% of which appear only once. Sequences were obtained from peripheral blood mononuclear cells (PBMCs). The receptor set was obtained from a man aged 35-49 years.

The genes are TRBV4-2 and TRBJ2-1; no definite D call. V lost 2 bases and J lost 7, with 6 bases in between. CDR3 length: 12 residues. Germline CDR1 and CDR2: LGHNA and YNFKEQ. The CDR3 protein is CASSQNRNEQFF. The CDR3 DNA follows: TGTGCCAGCAGCCAAAACCGGAATGAGCAGTTCTTC.

The chain has TRBV28 and TRBJ1-5; D gene uncertain. The CDR3 loop spans 13 amino acids. Germline CDR1 reads MDHEN; CDR2 reads SYDVKM. V was clipped by 5 bases and J by 4 bases, with 9 bases between them. The CDR3 reads CASSNLRNQPQHF. CDR3 sequence (DNA): TGTGCCAGCAGTAACCTCAGAAATCAGCCCCAGCATTTT.

The chain is built from TRBV19 and TRBJ2-7; 12 positions agree with TRBD1. The CDR3 spans 14 residues. Germline loops: CDR1 LNHDA, CDR2 SQIVND (reference sequence). With 8 bases clipped from V and 7 bases from J, the junction kept 9 bases outside the gene matches. DNA of the CDR3: TGTGCCAGTTCCTCCCGGGACAGGGGGCAGGAGCAGTACTTC. Its translation is CASSSRDRGQEQYF.

J is TRBJ2-7 and V is TRBV30; D possibly corresponds to TRBD1 (6 bases). The V and J ends lost 7 bases and 3 bases respectively, with 22 bases between them. Germline V CDR1 and CDR2: GTSNPN, SVGIG (reference sequence). The CDR3 is 15 residues long. Written as DNA, the CDR3 is TGTGCCTACGCGCACACAGGGAAAATTGACTACGAGCAGTACTTC. Amino acids: CAYAHTGKIDYEQYF. The complete variable domain, with remaining parts taken from reference TRBV30 and TRBJ2-7, reads SQTIHQWPATLVQPVGSPLSLECTVEGTSNPNLYWYRQAAGRGLQLLFYSVGIGQISSEVPQNLSASRPQDRQFILSSKKLLLSDSGFYLCAYAHTGKIDYEQYFGPGTRLTVT.

The J gene is TRBJ2-7, the V gene TRBV28; TRBD1 might be the D (5 bases). Trimming took 3 bases from V and 1 from J, leaving 10 bases between them. The CDR3 runs 14 residues. CDR1 MDHEN and CDR2 SYDVKM come from the germline V gene. CDR3 DNA sequence: TGTGCCAGCAGTTTGGGGCAGTTATCCTACGAGCAGTACTTC. Protein product: CASSLGQLSYEQYF.

The V gene is TRBV27, the J gene TRBJ1-2; 11 nucleotides align to TRBD1. Trimming removed 6 bases from V and 7 bases from J; junction bases left unmatched: 4. Germline assignment: CDR1 MNHEY and CDR2 SMNVEV (reference sequence). This CDR3 spans 13 amino acids. CDR3: CASRDRGRFGYTF. The CDR3 coding sequence is TGTGCCAGCAGGGACAGGGGGCGCTTTGGCTACACCTTC.

A single count supports this clone. The genes are TRBV30 and TRBJ1-4; D possibly corresponds to TRBD1 (6 bases). V lost 1 base, J lost 7 bases, and 7 bases lay in between. This CDR3 spans 12 amino acids. Germline V gene data show CDR1 as GTSNPN and CDR2 as SVGIG (reference sequence). DNA of the CDR3: TGTGCCTGGAGTGGGACAGTTGAAAAACTGTTTTTT. This sequence encodes CAWSGTVEKLFF.

The rearrangement joins TRBV9 to TRBJ1-1; D not resolved. In germline, CDR1 is SGDLS, CDR2 YYNGEE. V was pared by 0 bases and J by 4 bases, with 7 bases between. The CDR3 has 13 residues. In nucleotides, the CDR3 is TGTGCCAGCAGCGTAGATTTGAGCACTGAAGCTTTCTTT. Protein product: CASSVDLSTEAFF.

This clone was seen a single time. This rearrangement joins TRBV13 to TRBJ1-2; D is uncertain. CDR3 length: 18 residues. V lost 1 base, J lost 1 base, and 19 bases lay in between. The germline gives CDR1 PRHDT, CDR2 FYEKMQ (reference sequence). The CDR3 sequence is CASSLVSRALTDNYGYTF. The CDR3 DNA follows: TGTGCCAGCAGCTTAGTTTCGAGAGCCCTCACCGATAACTATGGCTACACCTTC. Supplemented by reference TRBV13 and TRBJ1-2, the full variable domain reads AAGVIQSPRHLIKEKRETATLKCYPIPRHDTVYWYQQGPGQDPQFLISFYEKMQSDKGSIPDRFSAQQFSDYHSELNMSSLELGDSALYFCASSLVSRALTDNYGYTFGSGTRLTVV.

This chain connects TRBV28 to TRBJ1-5; 7 bases are shared with TRBD1. From germline, CDR1 is MDHEN and CDR2 SYDVKM. The CDR3 is made up of 15 amino acids. The ends lost 3 bases at V and 6 bases at J; junction bases unmatched: 8. Written as DNA, the CDR3 is TGTGCCAGCAGTTTTATGACAGGGAGGTTTCAGCCCCAGCATTTT. It is translated as CASSFMTGRFQPQHF.

The J gene is TRBJ1-4, the V gene TRBV25-1; tentative D call: TRBD1 (5 bases). Germline lookup yields CDR1 MGHDK and CDR2 SYGVNS. Trimming removed 3 bases at V and 7 bases at J, with 15 bases between. The CDR3 loop spans 15 amino acids. The CDR3 region is CASSDPTAGGEKLFF. CDR3 bases: TGTGCCAGCAGTGATCCCACTGCGGGGGGTGAAAAACTGTTTTTT.

The chain combines TRBV9 with TRBJ2-7, with 13 bases aligning to TRBD2. Looked up from germline, CDR1 is SGDLS and CDR2 is YYNGEE. V lost 0 bases and J lost 4; bases outside the gene matches: 4. The CDR3 extends over 16 amino acids. As DNA, the CDR3 is TGTGCCAGCAGCGTAGAGGGGACTAGCGGGGTTTACGAGCAGTACTTC. It encodes CASSVEGTSGVYEQYF.

This clone appeared once. The chain couples TRBV4-3 to TRBJ1-2, with 7 bases matching TRBD1. The germline V gene encodes CDR1 LGHNA and CDR2 YSLEER. Trimming took 1 base from V and 1 from J; bases not matched to a gene: 3. The CDR3 sequence is 15 residues long. Written as DNA, the CDR3 is TGCGCCAGCAGCCAAGGGCAGGGGGTTAACTATGGCTACACCTTC. Amino acids: CASSQGQGVNYGYTF.

The rearrangement joins TRBV2 to TRBJ2-2, with D unclear. CDR3 length equals 16 residues. CDR1 is SNHLY and CDR2 is FYNNEI in the germline V gene. The V and J ends lost 2 bases and 2 bases respectively, with 12 bases between them. CDR3 coding DNA: TGTGCCAGCAGTGAAAAAGTCAGAACCAACACCGGGGAGCTGTTTTTT. This translates into CASSEKVRTNTGELFF.

The chain links TRBV7-9 to TRBJ1-1; 8 nucleotides match TRBD1. Per germline, CDR1 SEHNR and CDR2 FQNEAQ (reference sequence). V lost 0 bases and J lost 1; bases outside the gene matches: 1. This CDR3 comprises 15 residues. CDR3 nucleotide sequence: TGTGCCAGCAGCTTAGCGACAGGGGAGAACACTGAAGCTTTCTTT. Protein: CASSLATGENTEAFF.

V gene TRBV10-3 combines with J gene TRBJ2-7; 9 nucleotides agree with TRBD2. This CDR3 is 13 amino acids long. Trimming at V came to 6 bases and at J to 3 bases, leaving 3 bases not matched to a gene. Germline V gene data show CDR1 as ENHRY and CDR2 as SYGVKD. The CDR3 nucleotides are TGTGCCATCAGACCAGCGGGGGGCTACGAGCAGTACTTC. Encoded protein: CAIRPAGGYEQYF.

The chain links TRBV20-1 to TRBJ2-5; the D is unclear. Trimming stripped 5 bases from V and 2 bases from J, with 3 bases between. CDR1 and CDR2 from the germline V gene are DFQATT and SNEGSKA (reference sequence). This CDR3 has 10 residues. The CDR3 DNA reads as TGCAGTGCTGTACAAGAGACCCAGTACTTC. Translating gives CSAVQETQYF.